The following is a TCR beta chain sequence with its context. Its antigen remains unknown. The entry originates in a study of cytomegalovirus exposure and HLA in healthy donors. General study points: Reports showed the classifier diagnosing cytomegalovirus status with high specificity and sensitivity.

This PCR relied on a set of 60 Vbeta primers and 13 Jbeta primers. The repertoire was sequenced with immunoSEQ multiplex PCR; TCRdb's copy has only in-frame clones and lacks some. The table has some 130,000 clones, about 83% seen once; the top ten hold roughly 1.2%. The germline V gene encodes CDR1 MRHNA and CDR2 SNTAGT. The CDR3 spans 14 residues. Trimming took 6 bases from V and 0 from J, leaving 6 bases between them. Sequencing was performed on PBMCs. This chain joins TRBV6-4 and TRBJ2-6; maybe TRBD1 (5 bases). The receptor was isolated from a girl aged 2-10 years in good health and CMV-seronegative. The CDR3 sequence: CASRTDSGANVLTF. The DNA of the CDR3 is TGTGCCAGCAGGACAGACTCTGGGGCCAACGTCCTGACTTTC.